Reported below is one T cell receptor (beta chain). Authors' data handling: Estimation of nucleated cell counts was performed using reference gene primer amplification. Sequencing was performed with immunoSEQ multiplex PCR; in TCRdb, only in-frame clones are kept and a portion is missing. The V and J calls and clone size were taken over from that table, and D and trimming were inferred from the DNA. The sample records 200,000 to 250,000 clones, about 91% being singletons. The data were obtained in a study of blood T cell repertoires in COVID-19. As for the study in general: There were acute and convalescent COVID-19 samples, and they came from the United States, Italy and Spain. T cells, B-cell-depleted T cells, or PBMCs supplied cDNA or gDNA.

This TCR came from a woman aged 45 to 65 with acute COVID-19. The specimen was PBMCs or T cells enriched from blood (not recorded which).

The CDR3, as DNA: TGTGCCAGCAGCTTTGAGGGTAAGAATCAGCCCCAGCATTTT. Its translation is CASSFEGKNQPQHF. This chain links TRBV7-9 with TRBJ1-5, with D unresolved. Deletions cut 3 bases from V and 4 bases from J, with 10 bases between. This CDR3 is 14 amino acids long. Per the germline V gene, CDR1 is SEHNR and CDR2 is FQNEAQ (reference sequence). The whole variable domain, remainder taken from reference TRBV7-9 and TRBJ1-5, is DTGVSQNPRHKITKRGQNVTFRCDPISEHNRLYWYRQTLGQGPEFLTYFQNEAQLEKSRLLSDRFSAERPKGSFSTLEIQRTEQGDSAMYLCASSFEGKNQPQHFGDGTRLSIL.